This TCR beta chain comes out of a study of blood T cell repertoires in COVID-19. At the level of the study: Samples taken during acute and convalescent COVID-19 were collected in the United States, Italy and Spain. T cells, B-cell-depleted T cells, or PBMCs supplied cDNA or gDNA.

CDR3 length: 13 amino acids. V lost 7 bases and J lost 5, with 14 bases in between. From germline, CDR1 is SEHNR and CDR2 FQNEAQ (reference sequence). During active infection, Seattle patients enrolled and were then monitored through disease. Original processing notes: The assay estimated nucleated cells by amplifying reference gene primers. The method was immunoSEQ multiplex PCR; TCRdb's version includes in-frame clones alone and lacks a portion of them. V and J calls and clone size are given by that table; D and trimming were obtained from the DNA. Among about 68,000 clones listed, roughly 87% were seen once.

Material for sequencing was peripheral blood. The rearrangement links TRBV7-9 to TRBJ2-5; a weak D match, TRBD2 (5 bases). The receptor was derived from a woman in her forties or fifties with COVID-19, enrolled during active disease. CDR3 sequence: CASNSPPGETQYF. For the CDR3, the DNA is TGTGCCAGCAACTCCCCCCCGGGGGAGACCCAGTACTTC.